The rows below give T cell receptor beta chains drawn from one sample of a study of blood T cell repertoires in COVID-19. Sequenced by immunoSEQ multiplex PCR; TCRdb stores in-frame clones only, minus some. The sample has approximately 150,000 clones, over 70% seen once; the top ten hold about 37%. The sample was peripheral blood. The receptors come from a man in his fifties who had recovered from COVID-19. The CDR3 runs from the conserved cysteine through the conserved F or W. The D gene is left open where the match is weak. Clone size is shown for a subset of rows, as once, few, many or a class of expanded clone.

v_call: TRBV2; j_call: TRBJ2-7; d_call: -; clone_size: -; cdr3_aa: CASSMGPYEQYF; cdr3_nt: TGTGCCAGCAGTATGGGCCCCTACGAGCAGTACTTC
v_call: TRBV7-9; j_call: TRBJ1-1; d_call: -; clone_size: -; cdr3_aa: CASSFSVRQNTEAFF; cdr3_nt: TGTGCCAGCAGCTTTAGCGTGCGGCAGAACACTGAAGCTTTCTTT
v_call: TRBV13; j_call: TRBJ2-3; d_call: TRBD2; clone_size: -; cdr3_aa: CASSSGTSGGDTQYF; cdr3_nt: TGTGCCAGCAGTTCCGGGACTAGCGGGGGCGATACGCAGTATTTT
v_call: TRBV6-5; j_call: TRBJ1-1; d_call: -; clone_size: -; cdr3_aa: CASSYRGHNTEAFF; cdr3_nt: TGTGCCAGCAGTTACAGAGGTCATAACACTGAAGCTTTCTTT
v_call: TRBV6-2/TRBV6-3; j_call: TRBJ2-3; d_call: TRBD1; clone_size: -; cdr3_aa: CASSYVAGRGTGGQDTQYF; cdr3_nt: TGTGCCAGCAGTTACGTTGCGGGGAGGGGGACAGGGGGACAAGATACGCAGTATTTT
v_call: TRBV9; j_call: TRBJ1-1; d_call: TRBD1; clone_size: -; cdr3_aa: CASSPGQGNTEAFF; cdr3_nt: TGTGCCAGCAGCCCGGGACAGGGAAACACTGAAGCTTTCTTT
v_call: TRBV19; j_call: TRBJ2-5; d_call: -; clone_size: once; cdr3_aa: CASSSSGLQETQYF; cdr3_nt: TGTGCCAGTAGTAGTTCAGGTCTCCAAGAGACCCAGTACTTC
v_call: TRBV5-8; j_call: TRBJ1-2; d_call: TRBD1; clone_size: -; cdr3_aa: CASSFRDRGQGYTF; cdr3_nt: TGTGCCAGCAGCTTCCGGGACAGGGGGCAGGGCTACACCTTC
v_call: TRBV5-4; j_call: TRBJ1-1; d_call: -; clone_size: -; cdr3_aa: CASSPGEGTEAFF; cdr3_nt: TGTGCCAGCAGCCCAGGGGAGGGTACTGAAGCTTTCTTT
v_call: TRBV19; j_call: TRBJ1-5; d_call: TRBD1; clone_size: -; cdr3_aa: CASSIGQGVGNQPQHF; cdr3_nt: TGTGCCAGTAGTATAGGACAGGGTGTTGGCAATCAGCCCCAGCATTTT